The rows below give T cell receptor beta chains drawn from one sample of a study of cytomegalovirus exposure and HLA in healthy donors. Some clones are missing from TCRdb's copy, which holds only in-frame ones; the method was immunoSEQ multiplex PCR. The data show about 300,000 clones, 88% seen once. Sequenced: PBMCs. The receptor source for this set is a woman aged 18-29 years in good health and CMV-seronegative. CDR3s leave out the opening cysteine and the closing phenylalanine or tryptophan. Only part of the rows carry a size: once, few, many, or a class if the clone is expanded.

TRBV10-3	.	AISEYSGGPYEQY
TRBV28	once	ASSPLGSGDIYEQY
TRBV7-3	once	ASSFTGTSGRHEQF
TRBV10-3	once	AIRREWSREPYEQY
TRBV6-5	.	ASSRSRSYEQY
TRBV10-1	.	ASSPDRATYEQY
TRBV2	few	ASSEATANYGYT
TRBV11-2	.	ASRPNRGGTGELF
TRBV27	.	ASSPGRERDTGELF
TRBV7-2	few	ASSLVPSFYEQY
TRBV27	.	ASSLDYRGTEAF
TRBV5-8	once	ASSLEPGHSYEQY
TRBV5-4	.	ASSLSVQQGAREQY
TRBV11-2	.	ASSRTSGYTDTQY
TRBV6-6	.	ASSYETGISSQH
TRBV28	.	ASSLEGPLRIMAQH
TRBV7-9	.	ASSANRGEYNSPLH
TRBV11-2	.	ASSTPRDSNSYEQY
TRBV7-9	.	ASGDRDTEAF
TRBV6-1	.	ASSDRIGQGKNEQF
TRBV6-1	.	ASSEQSGTVNSPLH
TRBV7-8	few	ASSSLGGGLHNQPQH
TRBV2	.	ASSEAGTSGPLLYEQY
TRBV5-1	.	ASSLERAGVRFYEQY
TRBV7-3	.	ASSPTGGNYGYT
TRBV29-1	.	SACLAPPYNEQF
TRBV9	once	ASSVRVQGGNTDTQY
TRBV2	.	ASGDRNTGELF
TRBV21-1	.	ASSHTGHSGNTIY
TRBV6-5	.	ASSKEVAIEQY
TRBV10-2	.	ASSEQGATNEKLF
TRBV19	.	ASSTSGAAGYEQY
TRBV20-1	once	STNYGYT